This T cell receptor (beta chain) originates from a study of blood T cell repertoires in COVID-19. The method was immunoSEQ multiplex PCR; TCRdb's version includes in-frame clones alone and lacks a portion of them. Among about 210,000 clones listed, around nine tenths were seen once. Germline CDR1 is SGHAT and CDR2 is FQNNGV. J was trimmed by 8 bases and V by 1 base; bases with no gene match: 3. CDR3 length: 14 amino acids. The V and J genes are TRBV11-2 and TRBJ2-5; 11 nucleotides align to TRBD2. Source material: peripheral blood. This clonotype was obtained from a man aged 40-49 years with acute or convalescent COVID-19. CDR3: CASSLASGGNTQYF. The DNA for the CDR3 is TGTGCCAGCAGCTTAGCTAGCGGGGGGAACACCCAGTACTTC.